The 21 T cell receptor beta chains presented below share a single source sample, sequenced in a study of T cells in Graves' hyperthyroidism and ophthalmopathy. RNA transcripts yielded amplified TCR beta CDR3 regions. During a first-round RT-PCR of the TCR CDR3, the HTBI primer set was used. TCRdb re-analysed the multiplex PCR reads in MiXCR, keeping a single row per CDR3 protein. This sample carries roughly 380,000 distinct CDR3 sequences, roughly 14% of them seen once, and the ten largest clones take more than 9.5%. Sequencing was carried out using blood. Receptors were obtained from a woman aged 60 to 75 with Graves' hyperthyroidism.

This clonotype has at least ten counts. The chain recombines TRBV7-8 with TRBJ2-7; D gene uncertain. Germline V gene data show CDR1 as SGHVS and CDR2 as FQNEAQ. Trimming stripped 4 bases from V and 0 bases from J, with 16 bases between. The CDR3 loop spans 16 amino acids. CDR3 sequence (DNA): TGTGCCAGCAGCTCGATACTACGGTGGCTCTCCTACGAGCAGTACTTC. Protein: CASSSILRWLSYEQYF.

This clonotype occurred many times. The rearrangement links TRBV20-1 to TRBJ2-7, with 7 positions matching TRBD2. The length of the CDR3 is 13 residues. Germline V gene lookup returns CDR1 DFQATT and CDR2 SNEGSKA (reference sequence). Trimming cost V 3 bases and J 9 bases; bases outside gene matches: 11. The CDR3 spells CSARVAGGGGQYF. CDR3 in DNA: TGCAGTGCTAGGGTAGCGGGCGGAGGTGGGCAGTACTTC.

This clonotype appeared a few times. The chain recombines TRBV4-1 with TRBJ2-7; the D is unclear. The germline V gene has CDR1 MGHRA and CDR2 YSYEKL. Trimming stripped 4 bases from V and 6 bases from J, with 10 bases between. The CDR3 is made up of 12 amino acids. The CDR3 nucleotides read TGCGCCAGCAGCCGACCGGACCCCGAGCAGTACTTC. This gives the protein CASSRPDPEQYF.

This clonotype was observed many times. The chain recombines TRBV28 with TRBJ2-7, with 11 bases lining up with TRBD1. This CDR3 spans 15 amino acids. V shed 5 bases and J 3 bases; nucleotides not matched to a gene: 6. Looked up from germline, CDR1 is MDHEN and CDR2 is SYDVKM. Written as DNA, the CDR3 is TGTGCCAGCAGTGAACCGGGACAGGGGGGCTACGAGCAGTACTTC. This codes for CASSEPGQGGYEQYF.

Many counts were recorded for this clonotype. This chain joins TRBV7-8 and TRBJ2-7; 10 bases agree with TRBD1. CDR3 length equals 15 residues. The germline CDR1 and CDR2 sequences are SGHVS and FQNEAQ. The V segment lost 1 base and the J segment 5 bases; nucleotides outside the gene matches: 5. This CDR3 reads CASSLVGQGGNEQYF. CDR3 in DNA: TGTGCCAGCAGCTTAGTAGGACAGGGGGGAAACGAGCAGTACTTC.

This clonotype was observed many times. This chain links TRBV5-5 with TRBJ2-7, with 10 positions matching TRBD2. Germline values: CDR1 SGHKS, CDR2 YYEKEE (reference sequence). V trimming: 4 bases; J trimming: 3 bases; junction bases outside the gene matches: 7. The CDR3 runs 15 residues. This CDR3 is CASSLGLAQYYEQYF. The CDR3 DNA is TGTGCCAGCAGCCTGGGACTAGCGCAATACTACGAGCAGTACTTC. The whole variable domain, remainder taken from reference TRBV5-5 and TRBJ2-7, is DAGVTQSPTHLIKTRGQQVTLRCSPISGHKSVSWYQQVLGQGPQFIFQYYEKEERGRGNFPDRFSARQFPNYSSELNVNALLLGDSALYLCASSLGLAQYYEQYFGPGTRLTVT.

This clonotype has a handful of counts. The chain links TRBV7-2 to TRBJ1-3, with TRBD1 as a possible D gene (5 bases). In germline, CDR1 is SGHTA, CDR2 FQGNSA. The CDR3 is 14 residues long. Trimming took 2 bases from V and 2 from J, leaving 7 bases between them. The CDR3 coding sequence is TGTGCCAGCAGCTTACAGGGTACTGGAAACACCATATATTTT. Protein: CASSLQGTGNTIYF.

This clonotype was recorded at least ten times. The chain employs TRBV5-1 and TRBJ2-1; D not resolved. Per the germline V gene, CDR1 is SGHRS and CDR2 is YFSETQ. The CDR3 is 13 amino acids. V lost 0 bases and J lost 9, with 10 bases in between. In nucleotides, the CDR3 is TGCGCCAGCAGCTTGGGGGGATATCGTGAGCAGTTCTTC. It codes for CASSLGGYREQFF.

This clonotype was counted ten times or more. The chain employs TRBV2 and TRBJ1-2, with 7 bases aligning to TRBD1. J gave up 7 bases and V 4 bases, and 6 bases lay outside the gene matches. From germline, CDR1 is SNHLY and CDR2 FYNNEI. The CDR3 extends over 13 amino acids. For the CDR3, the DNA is TGTGCCAGCAGTGCAGGGGGAGGCTTTGGCTACACCTTC. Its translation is CASSAGGGFGYTF.

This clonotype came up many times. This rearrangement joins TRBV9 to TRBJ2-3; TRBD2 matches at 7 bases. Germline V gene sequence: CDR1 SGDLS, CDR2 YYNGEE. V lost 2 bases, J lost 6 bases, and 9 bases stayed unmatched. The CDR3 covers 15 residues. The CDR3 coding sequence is TGTGCCAGCAGCGTGACTAGCAATCCGAGGGATACGCAGTATTTT. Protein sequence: CASSVTSNPRDTQYF.

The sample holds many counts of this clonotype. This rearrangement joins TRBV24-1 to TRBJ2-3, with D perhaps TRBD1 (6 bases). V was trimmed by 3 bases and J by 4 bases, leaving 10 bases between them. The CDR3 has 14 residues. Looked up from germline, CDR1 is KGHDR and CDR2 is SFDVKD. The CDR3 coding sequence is TGTGCCACCAGTGATCCAGGACAGTCAGATACGCAGTATTTT. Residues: CATSDPGQSDTQYF.

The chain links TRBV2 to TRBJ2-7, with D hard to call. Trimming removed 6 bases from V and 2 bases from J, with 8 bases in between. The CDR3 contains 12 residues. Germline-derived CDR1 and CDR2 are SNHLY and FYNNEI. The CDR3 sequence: CASRGSTYEQYF. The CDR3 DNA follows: TGTGCCAGCAGGGGATCCACCTACGAGCAGTACTTC.

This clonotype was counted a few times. This CDR3 reads CASRGTGRLEQYF. CDR3 coding DNA: TGTGCCAGCAGGGGGACAGGGCGGCTCGAGCAGTACTTC. The gene calls are TRBV12-3 or TRBV12-4 and TRBJ2-7; TRBD1 aligns across 9 bases. This CDR3 has 13 amino acids. V was clipped by 6 bases and J by 6 bases; unmatched bases: 6.

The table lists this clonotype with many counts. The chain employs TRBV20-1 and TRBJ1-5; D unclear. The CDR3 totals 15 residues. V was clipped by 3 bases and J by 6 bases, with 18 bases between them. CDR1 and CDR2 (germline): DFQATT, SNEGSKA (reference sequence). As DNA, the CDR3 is TGCAGTGCTAGCCTTAGTACCTCGTGGGCTCAGCCCCAGCATTTT. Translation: CSASLSTSWAQPQHF.

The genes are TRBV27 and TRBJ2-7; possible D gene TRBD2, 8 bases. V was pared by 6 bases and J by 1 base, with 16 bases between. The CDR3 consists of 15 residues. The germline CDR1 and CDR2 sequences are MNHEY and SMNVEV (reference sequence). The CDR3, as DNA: TGTGCCAGCAGCCCCGGGAGGGGGCTTTCCTACGAGCAGTACTTC. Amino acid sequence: CASSPGRGLSYEQYF.

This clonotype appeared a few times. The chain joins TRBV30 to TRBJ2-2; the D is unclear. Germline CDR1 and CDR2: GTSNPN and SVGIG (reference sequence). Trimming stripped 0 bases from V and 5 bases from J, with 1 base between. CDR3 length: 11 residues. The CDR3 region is CAWSVTGELFF. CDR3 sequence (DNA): TGTGCCTGGAGTGTAACCGGGGAGCTGTTTTTT.

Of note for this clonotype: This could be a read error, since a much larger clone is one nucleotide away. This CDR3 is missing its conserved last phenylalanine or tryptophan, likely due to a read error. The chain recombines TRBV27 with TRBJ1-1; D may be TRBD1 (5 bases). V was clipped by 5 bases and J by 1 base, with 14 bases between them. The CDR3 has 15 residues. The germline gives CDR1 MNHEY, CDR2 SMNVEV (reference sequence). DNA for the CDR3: TGTGCCAGCAGTCCCGGGACGTGGGGGAACACTGAAGCTTTCTCT. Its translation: CASSPGTWGNTEAFS.

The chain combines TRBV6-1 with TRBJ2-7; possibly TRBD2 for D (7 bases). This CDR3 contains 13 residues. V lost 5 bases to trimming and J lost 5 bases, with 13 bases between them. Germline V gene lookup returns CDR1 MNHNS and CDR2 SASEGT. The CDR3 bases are TGTGCCAGCAGTCTAAGAGGGGGGGACGAGCAGTACTTC. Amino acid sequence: CASSLRGGDEQYF.

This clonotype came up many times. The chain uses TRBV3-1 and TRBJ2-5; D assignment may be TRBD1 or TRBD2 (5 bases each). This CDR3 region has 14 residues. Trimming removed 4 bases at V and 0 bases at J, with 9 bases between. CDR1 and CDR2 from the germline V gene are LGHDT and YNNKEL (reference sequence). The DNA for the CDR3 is TGTGCCAGCAGCCTCCGGGACGACCAAGAGACCCAGTACTTC. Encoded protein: CASSLRDDQETQYF.

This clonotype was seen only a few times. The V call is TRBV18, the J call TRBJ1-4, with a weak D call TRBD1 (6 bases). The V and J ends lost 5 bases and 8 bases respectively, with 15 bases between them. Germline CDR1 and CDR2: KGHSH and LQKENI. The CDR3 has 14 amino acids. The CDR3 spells CASSKQGRGEKLFF. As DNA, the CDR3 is TGTGCCAGCTCAAAGCAGGGGCGCGGGGAAAAACTGTTTTTT.

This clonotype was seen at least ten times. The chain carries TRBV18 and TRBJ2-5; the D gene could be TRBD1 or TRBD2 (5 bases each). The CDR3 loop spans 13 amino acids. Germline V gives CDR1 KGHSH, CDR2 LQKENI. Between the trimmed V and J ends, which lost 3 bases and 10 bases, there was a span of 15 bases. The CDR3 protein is CASSPSDTRGQYF. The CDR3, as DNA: TGTGCCAGCTCACCTTCAGATACGAGGGGCCAGTACTTC.